The next 23 T cell receptor beta chains were all read from a single sample in a study of cytomegalovirus exposure and HLA in healthy donors. TCRdb keeps only in-frame clones here, not all; method: immunoSEQ multiplex PCR. The sample records hundreds of thousands of clones, over 75% being singletons. Material for sequencing was PBMCs. The receptors shown here come from a man younger than 30 in good health and CMV-seropositive.

The gene calls are TRBV7-2 and TRBJ1-1, with a possible D match to TRBD1 (6 bases). The CDR3 spans 14 residues. V was trimmed by 1 base and J by 4 bases, leaving 10 bases between them. Germline CDR1 reads SGHTA; CDR2 reads FQGNSA. CDR3 loop: CASSLVGGFTEAFF. CDR3 nucleotide sequence: TGTGCCAGCAGCTTAGTAGGGGGGTTCACTGAAGCTTTCTTT.

This chain uses TRBV30 with TRBJ2-5; 13 bases are shared with TRBD2. The CDR3 totals 15 residues. Looked up from germline, CDR1 is GTSNPN and CDR2 is SVGIG (reference sequence). Trimming at V came to 5 bases and at J to 7 bases, leaving 10 bases not matched to a gene. The CDR3 DNA reads as TGTGCCTGGCATCCTGGGACTAGCGGGACGGGGACCCAGTACTTC. This gives the protein CAWHPGTSGTGTQYF. The variable domain in full, with the rest retrieved from reference TRBV30 and TRBJ2-5, is SQTIHQWPATLVQPVGSPLSLECTVEGTSNPNLYWYRQAAGRGLQLLFYSVGIGQISSEVPQNLSASRPQDRQFILSSKKLLLSDSGFYLCAWHPGTSGTGTQYFGPGTRLLVL.

Concerning this clone: No DNA is shown, since the ends of the CDR3 on it are uncertain; the CDR3 is the one TCRdb lists. This sequence joins TRBV4-3 and TRBJ1-1. The CDR3 is 16 residues long, counting both termini. Looked up from germline, CDR1 is LGHNA and CDR2 is YSLEER. This CDR3 is CASSPRPVGPGTEAFF.

The rearrangement uses TRBV9 and TRBJ2-7, with TRBD2 matching over 7 bases. V lost 4 bases and J lost 2; bases outside the gene matches: 9. There are 15 residues in the CDR3. The germline CDR1 and CDR2 sequences are SGDLS and YYNGEE. Here the CDR3 reads CASSPYLAAAYEQYF. In DNA form, the CDR3 reads TGTGCCAGCAGCCCATACCTAGCGGCTGCCTACGAGCAGTACTTC.

The chain combines TRBV10-3 with TRBJ2-3, with TRBD2 matching over 10 bases. With V trimmed by 6 bases and J by 0 bases, 6 bases remained unmatched. CDR1 is ENHRY and CDR2 is SYGVKD in the germline V gene. CDR3 length: 16 residues. The CDR3 coding sequence is TGTGCCATCAGCCCCGGGACTAGCGCAAGCACAGATACGCAGTATTTT. Encoded protein: CAISPGTSASTDTQYF.

V is TRBV12-5 and J is TRBJ1-3, with 7 bases that match TRBD1. V trimming: 0 bases; J trimming: 4 bases; junction bases outside the gene matches: 3. CDR3 length: 15 residues. Germline CDR1 and CDR2: LGHNT and FRNRAP. The CDR3 sequence is CASGLVSGQGNTIYF. DNA for the CDR3: TGTGCTAGTGGTTTGGTATCGGGACAGGGAAACACCATATATTTT.

This chain joins TRBV7-2 and TRBJ1-1; a weak D match, TRBD1 (6 bases). This CDR3 is 14 amino acids long. Germline values: CDR1 SGHTA, CDR2 FQGNSA. The V and J ends lost 2 bases and 3 bases respectively, with 10 bases between them. The CDR3 DNA follows: TGTGCCAGCAGCTTATATGCAGGGGACACTGAAGCTTTCTTT. Encoded protein: CASSLYAGDTEAFF.

J is TRBJ2-1 and V is TRBV19; TRBD2 aligns across 7 bases. The CDR3 runs to 13 residues. CDR1 and CDR2 from the germline V gene are LNHDA and SQIVND (reference sequence). V dropped 10 bases and J dropped 7; count of bases not matched to a gene: 10. In DNA form, the CDR3 reads TGTGCCATCTCCCGGGAGGCAAGAAATGAGCAGTTCTTC. Amino acid sequence: CAISREARNEQFF.

This chain links TRBV19 with TRBJ2-7; 7 nucleotides line up with TRBD2. CDR3 length: 15 residues. Germline V gives CDR1 LNHDA, CDR2 SQIVND (reference sequence). With V trimmed by 5 bases and J by 2 bases, 9 bases remained unmatched. The CDR3 coding sequence is TGTGCCAGTAGTTTCGTCGCGGGGGTAGCCTACGAGCAGTACTTC. Its translation: CASSFVAGVAYEQYF.

The V and J genes are TRBV4-2 and TRBJ2-7; a possible D gene is TRBD2 (6 bases). In germline, CDR1 is LGHNA, CDR2 YNFKEQ. Trimming cost V 4 bases and J 3 bases, with 10 bases left between them. The length of the CDR3 is 13 residues. The CDR3, as DNA: TGTGCCAGCAGCCTGGGACTGAACTACGAGCAGTACTTC. Protein: CASSLGLNYEQYF.

This chain links TRBV5-6 with TRBJ1-3, with D possibly being TRBD1 (5 bases). CDR1 SGHDT and CDR2 YYEEEE come from the germline V gene. The CDR3 sequence is 14 residues long. V lost 0 bases, J lost 9 bases, and 13 bases lay in between. The CDR3 nucleotides are TGTGCCAGCAGCTTGGCCGCAGGGAGGTCCACCATATATTTT. Residues: CASSLAAGRSTIYF.

The rearrangement links TRBV7-9 to TRBJ2-3, with 11 bases lining up with TRBD2. Unmatched junction bases numbered 8, after V lost 0 bases and J lost 0 bases. This CDR3 is 19 amino acids long. Germline CDR1 is SEHNR and CDR2 is FQNEAQ (reference sequence). CDR3 sequence (DNA): TGTGCCAGCAGCTTAGCAGGGACTAGCGGTAGTATAAGCACAGATACGCAGTATTTT. It encodes CASSLAGTSGSISTDTQYF.

In its sample, this clone was seen a few times. The chain carries TRBV6-1 and TRBJ2-7; 8 bases are a match to TRBD1. The CDR3 covers 15 residues. V shed 6 bases and J 5 bases; nucleotides not matched to a gene: 12. Germline V gene sequence: CDR1 MNHNS, CDR2 SASEGT. In DNA form, the CDR3 reads TGTGCCAGCAGCCCTCAGGCAGGGGGCCAGGACGAGCAGTACTTC. Protein sequence: CASSPQAGGQDEQYF.

The chain is built from TRBV2 and TRBJ2-7; 9 bases agree with TRBD1. Germline loops: CDR1 SNHLY, CDR2 FYNNEI. This CDR3 spans 13 amino acids. V trimming: 6 bases; J trimming: 6 bases; junction bases outside the gene matches: 6. CDR3 loop: CASSPQGAGEQYF. CDR3 bases: TGTGCCAGCAGCCCACAGGGGGCCGGCGAGCAGTACTTC.

V is TRBV4-2 and J is TRBJ2-1; 7 bases agree with TRBD2. From germline, CDR1 is LGHNA and CDR2 YNFKEQ. This CDR3 is 17 amino acids long. The V segment lost 1 base and the J segment 4 bases; nucleotides outside the gene matches: 10. The CDR3 reads CASSQGGAGKEYNEQFF. The CDR3 coding sequence is TGTGCCAGCAGCCAAGGGGGAGCGGGGAAAGAGTACAATGAGCAGTTCTTC.

This chain uses TRBV19 with TRBJ2-7; 8 bases match TRBD2. J lost 3 bases, V lost 5 bases, and 6 bases had no gene match. The CDR3 is 14 amino acids. Germline assignment: CDR1 LNHDA and CDR2 SQIVND (reference sequence). CDR3 sequence reads: CASSLGTSIYEQYF. CDR3 in DNA: TGTGCCAGTAGTCTCGGGACTAGTATCTACGAGCAGTACTTC. Complete variable domain (other parts from reference TRBV19 and TRBJ2-7): DGGITQSPKYLFRKEGQNVTLSCEQNLNHDAMYWYRQDPGQGLRLIYYSQIVNDFQKGDIAEGYSVSREKKESFPLTVTSAQKNPTAFYLCASSLGTSIYEQYFGPGTRLTVT.

This chain joins TRBV2 and TRBJ2-3; 7 nucleotides align to TRBD2. CDR3 length equals 14 residues. Looked up from germline, CDR1 is SNHLY and CDR2 is FYNNEI. V trimming: 4 bases; J trimming: 6 bases; junction bases outside the gene matches: 7. CDR3 residues: CASSGLAVGDTQYF. In DNA, the CDR3 is TGTGCCAGCAGTGGTCTAGCGGTTGGTGATACGCAGTATTTT. The whole variable domain, filled in from reference TRBV2 and TRBJ2-3, reads EPEVTQTPSHQVTQMGQEVILRCVPISNHLYFYWYRQILGQKVEFLVSFYNNEISEKSEIFDDQFSVERPDGSNFTLKIRSTKLEDSAMYFCASSGLAVGDTQYFGPGTRLTVL.

The genes are TRBV4-3 and TRBJ2-5, with a weak D call TRBD1 (5 bases). The CDR3 contains 15 residues. With 0 bases removed from V and 9 bases from J, the gap between germline ends came to 17 bases. Germline values: CDR1 LGHNA, CDR2 YSLEER. The CDR3 region has the DNA TGCGCCAGCAGCCAAGACCGATGGGGTAGCAGGGCCCAGTACTTC. It yields the protein CASSQDRWGSRAQYF.

The rearrangement uses TRBV11-3 and TRBJ2-5; D is uncertain. The CDR3 has 13 amino acids. The V gene lost 6 bases and the J gene lost 4 bases, with 12 bases spanning the gap. Per the germline V gene, CDR1 is SGHNT and CDR2 is YENEEA. This chain's CDR3 is CASSSDPAETQYF. CDR3 sequence (DNA): TGTGCCAGCAGTTCGGACCCCGCAGAGACCCAGTACTTC.

This sequence joins TRBV19 and TRBJ1-4; possible D gene TRBD1, 5 bases. Trimming stripped 7 bases from V and 8 bases from J, with 14 bases between. The CDR3 is 13 amino acids. The germline gives CDR1 LNHDA, CDR2 SQIVND (reference sequence). The CDR3 DNA reads as TGTGCCAGTACCCCCCGGGGGACGGAAAAACTGTTTTTT. It yields the protein CASTPRGTEKLFF.

V usage is TRBV7-6 and J usage is TRBJ1-1; D is uncertain. V was cut by 1 base and J by 6 bases, with 9 bases left in between. Germline-derived CDR1 and CDR2 are SGHVS and FNYEAQ. This CDR3 spans 13 amino acids. The CDR3 DNA is TGTGCCAGCAGCTTAGAGGCAGCTTCTGAAGCTTTCTTT. Encoded protein: CASSLEAASEAFF. The full variable domain, with the rest looked up from reference TRBV7-6 and TRBJ1-1, is GAGVSQSPRYKVTKRGQDVALRCDPISGHVSLYWYRQALGQGPEFLTYFNYEAQQDKSGLPNDRFSAERPEGSISTLTIQRTEQRDSAMYRCASSLEAASEAFFGQGTRLTVV.

The table lists this clone with a few counts. This sequence joins TRBV4-1 and TRBJ1-3; the match to TRBD1 covers 9 bases. Germline-derived CDR1 and CDR2 are MGHRA and YSYEKL. The CDR3 extends over 17 amino acids. V gave up 0 bases and J gave up 2 bases; unmatched junction bases: 5. The DNA of the CDR3 is TGCGCCAGCAGCCAAGAAAGTGGGACAGGGCCTGGAAACACCATATATTTT. It codes for CASSQESGTGPGNTIYF.

The chain carries TRBV27 and TRBJ1-1; no clear D. The germline gives CDR1 MNHEY, CDR2 SMNVEV (reference sequence). There are 14 residues in the CDR3. V shed 7 bases and J shed 1 base, with 13 bases lying between them. CDR3 coding DNA: TGTGCCAGCAACCCTAACGGACCGAACACTGAAGCTTTCTTT. Protein sequence: CASNPNGPNTEAFF.